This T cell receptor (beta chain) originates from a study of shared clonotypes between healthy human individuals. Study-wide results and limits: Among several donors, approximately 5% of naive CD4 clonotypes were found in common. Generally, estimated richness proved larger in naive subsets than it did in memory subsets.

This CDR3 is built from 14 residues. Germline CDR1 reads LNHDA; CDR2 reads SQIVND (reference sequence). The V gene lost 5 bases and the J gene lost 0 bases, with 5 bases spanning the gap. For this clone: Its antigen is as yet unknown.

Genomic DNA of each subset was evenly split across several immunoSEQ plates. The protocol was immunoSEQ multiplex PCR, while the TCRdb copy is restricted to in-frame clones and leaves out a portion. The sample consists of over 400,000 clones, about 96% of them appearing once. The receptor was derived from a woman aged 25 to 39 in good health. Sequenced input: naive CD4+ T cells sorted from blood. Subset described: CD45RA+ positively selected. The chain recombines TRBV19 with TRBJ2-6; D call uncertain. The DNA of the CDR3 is TGTGCCAGTAGTGGCGACTCTGGGGCCAACGTCCTGACTTTC. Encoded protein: CASSGDSGANVLTF.